Listed here are 14 T cell receptor beta chains from one sample, sequenced in a study of blood T cell repertoires in COVID-19. Sequenced by immunoSEQ multiplex PCR; TCRdb stores in-frame clones only, minus some. The repertoire holds 150,000 to 200,000 clones, with over 75% as singletons. The sample was peripheral blood. These receptors all stem from a man aged 50-59 years who had recovered from COVID-19.

This rearrangement joins TRBV16 to TRBJ2-7, with 15 positions matching TRBD2. Looked up from germline, CDR1 is KGHSY and CDR2 is FQNENV. V lost 4 bases and J lost 4; bases outside the gene matches: 8. The CDR3 is made up of 17 amino acids. The CDR3 protein is CASSPSGLAGGGYEQYF. The CDR3 DNA sequence: TGTGCCAGCAGCCCATCGGGACTAGCGGGAGGTGGGTACGAGCAGTACTTC.

This rearrangement joins TRBV5-8 to TRBJ2-5; D gene unclear. The V gene's germline CDR1 is SGHTS and CDR2 YDEGEE. V lost 1 base, J lost 6 bases, and 19 bases lay in between. The CDR3 covers 16 residues. The CDR3 here is CASSLSLESWVKTQYF. CDR3 DNA sequence: TGTGCCAGCAGCTTGAGCCTAGAATCATGGGTTAAGACCCAGTACTTC.

This chain uses TRBV5-4 with TRBJ2-1, with TRBD1 identical over 8 bases. Unmatched junction bases numbered 7, after V lost 0 bases and J lost 5 bases. The germline gives CDR1 SGHNT, CDR2 YYREEE (reference sequence). The CDR3 has 16 amino acids. CDR3 DNA sequence: TGTGCCAGCAGCTTGGGCCTCGGGACAGGACACAATGAGCAGTTCTTC. Its protein product is CASSLGLGTGHNEQFF.

The V call is TRBV28, the J call TRBJ2-3; 7 nucleotides match TRBD2. In germline, CDR1 is MDHEN, CDR2 SYDVKM. V lost 5 bases and J lost 2; bases outside the gene matches: 7. The CDR3 has 15 amino acids. CDR3 amino acids: CASSGLTSSTDTQYF. Here the CDR3 DNA reads TGTGCCAGCAGTGGTCTGACTAGCTCCACAGATACGCAGTATTTT. The full variable domain, its missing parts supplied by reference TRBV28 and TRBJ2-3, is DVKVTQSSRYLVKRTGEKVFLECVQDMDHENMFWYRQDPGLGLRLIYFSYDVKMKEKGDIPEGYSVSREKKERFSLILESASTNQTSMYLCASSGLTSSTDTQYFGPGTRLTVL.

This chain links TRBV7-9 with TRBJ2-5; weak D call: TRBD2 (6 bases). Trimming took 5 bases from V and 0 from J, leaving 10 bases between them. CDR1 is SEHNR, CDR2 FQNEAQ, per germline (reference sequence). The CDR3 has 14 residues. CDR3 bases: TGTGCCAGCAGCGCCCGGGACTACCAAGAGACCCAGTACTTC. Translating it yields CASSARDYQETQYF.

J is TRBJ1-6 and V is TRBV30; D call uncertain. V lost 2 bases to trimming and J lost 10 bases, with 21 bases between them. This CDR3 spans 16 amino acids. The V gene's germline CDR1 is GTSNPN and CDR2 SVGIG (reference sequence). DNA for the CDR3: TGTGCCTGGAGTCGTTTCGACGCCCCCGAGGGATCACCCCTCCACTTT. It is translated as CAWSRFDAPEGSPLHF.

This chain connects TRBV10-3 to TRBJ2-5; D is ambiguous. The CDR3 is made up of 15 amino acids. The germline V and J ends were trimmed by 0 bases and 7 bases, with 15 bases remaining between them. Germline values: CDR1 ENHRY, CDR2 SYGVKD. In DNA, the CDR3 is TGTGCCATCAGTGAGTCGGCCCGTCCAACGGGGACCCAGTACTTC. Its protein product is CAISESARPTGTQYF.

This clone appeared once. This CDR3 reads CASSWGGVTDEQYF. The CDR3 DNA follows: TGTGCCAGCAGTTGGGGGGGCGTAACCGACGAGCAGTACTTC. The chain carries TRBV6-2 or TRBV6-3 and TRBJ2-7; a weak D match, TRBD2 (7 bases). Germline V gene sequence: CDR1 MNHEY, CDR2 SVGEGT. Trimming cost V 4 bases and J 5 bases, with 15 bases left between them. The CDR3 spans 14 residues.

This chain joins TRBV27 and TRBJ1-6; a weak D match, TRBD1 (6 bases). CDR1 is MNHEY, CDR2 SMNVEV, per germline (reference sequence). This CDR3 region has 15 residues. Trimming took 1 base from V and 6 from J, leaving 10 bases between them. CDR3 loop: CASSLLGRGNSPLHF. The CDR3 DNA reads TGTGCCAGCAGTTTATTGGGCAGGGGTAATTCACCCCTCCACTTT.

This clone has only one observation. The chain employs TRBV11-2 and TRBJ2-2; TRBD2 matches at 7 bases. CDR3 length: 14 residues. The germline V gene has CDR1 SGHAT and CDR2 FQNNGV. J lost 1 base, V lost 10 bases, and 6 bases had no gene match. CDR3 bases: TGTGCCACAGTAGCGGGTTTGAACACCGGGGAGCTGTTTTTT. Protein sequence: CATVAGLNTGELFF.

The chain carries TRBV12-3 or TRBV12-4 and TRBJ2-2, with 11 nucleotides matching TRBD2. The V and J ends lost 7 bases and 13 bases, in that order; junction bases with no gene match: 5. This CDR3 comprises 12 residues. CDR3 region: CASTRLAGRLFF. Written as DNA, the CDR3 is TGTGCCAGCACCCGACTAGCGGGAAGGCTGTTTTTT.

V usage is TRBV5-4 and J usage is TRBJ1-6; 8 bases line up with TRBD1. Per germline, CDR1 SGHNT and CDR2 YYREEE (reference sequence). CDR3 size: 14 residues. V gave up 6 bases and J gave up 7 bases; unmatched junction bases: 6. In DNA form, the CDR3 reads TGTGCCAGCACCGTAGACAGGGGAAATTCACCCCTCCACTTT. Its protein is CASTVDRGNSPLHF.

The CDR3 is CASSPKTGTDTQYF. Here the CDR3 DNA reads TGTGCCAGCAGCCCTAAAACGGGCACAGATACGCAGTATTTT. This chain connects TRBV5-4 to TRBJ2-3; D remains ambiguous. This CDR3 has 14 residues. The germline V gene encodes CDR1 SGHNT and CDR2 YYREEE (reference sequence). V was cut by 4 bases and J by 1 base, with 10 bases left in between.

This chain's CDR3 is CASGTSGSSVGETQYF. DNA for the CDR3: TGTGCCAGTGGGACTAGCGGGAGTAGTGTGGGAGAGACCCAGTACTTC. This chain links TRBV27 with TRBJ2-5, with 14 bases matching TRBD2. The V segment lost 9 bases and the J segment 4 bases; nucleotides outside the gene matches: 10. Germline CDR1 reads MNHEY; CDR2 reads SMNVEV (reference sequence). CDR3 length: 16 amino acids.